Presented here are 21 T cell receptor beta chains from one specimen sequenced in a study of identical twins (dated by TCRdb to about 2016). To prepare the library, 5' RACE was applied. The sample was run on an Illumina HiSeq 2000. TCRdb reprocessed the public reads (quality trimming at Q25 with fastp, clone calling with MiXCR) and kept in-frame beta chains. Each entry merges the rows of one CDR3 protein and shows their most common DNA and genes. The sample data list some 270,000 distinct CDR3 sequences, and roughly 8% of these were observed just once. The ten largest clones take up around 3% of the sample. This sample was also put to use in a study of yellow fever vaccine responses in identical twins.

The sample consisted of CD8+ T cells sorted from blood. The receptors originated from a woman under 30 in good health.

The V call is TRBV24-1, the J call TRBJ2-3; a possible D gene is TRBD2 (5 bases). The V end was cut by 2 bases, the J end by 4 bases, with 15 bases between. CDR3 length equals 16 residues. Germline V gives CDR1 KGHDR, CDR2 SFDVKD. The CDR3 loop reads CATSDSGSLAPDTQYF. As DNA, the CDR3 is TGTGCCACCAGTGATTCGGGAAGTTTAGCTCCAGATACGCAGTATTTT.

This rearrangement joins TRBV27 to TRBJ2-4; D remains ambiguous. This CDR3 comprises 12 residues. The V end lost 5 bases, the J end lost 7 bases, and 9 bases lay between the germline ends. Germline lookup yields CDR1 MNHEY and CDR2 SMNVEV (reference sequence). CDR3 region: CASSSDRNIQYF. CDR3 DNA sequence: TGTGCCAGCAGTAGCGACCGGAACATTCAGTACTTC.

This clonotype occurred many times. In DNA, the CDR3 is TGCGCCAGCAGCCAAGTCCCAGCGATGGGAGAGACCCAGTACTTC. It encodes CASSQVPAMGETQYF. V usage is TRBV4-1 and J usage is TRBJ2-5; D is undetermined. The CDR3 length is 15 residues. V lost 1 base and J lost 4, with 13 bases in between. In germline, CDR1 is MGHRA, CDR2 YSYEKL.

This rearrangement joins TRBV10-3 to TRBJ2-7; 10 bases line up with TRBD2. Germline CDR1 reads ENHRY; CDR2 reads SYGVKD. The V gene end was trimmed by 4 bases and the J gene end by 0 bases; junction bases not matched to a gene: 0. The length of the CDR3 is 14 residues. CDR3 coding DNA: TGTGCCATCAGTGGACTAGCGGGCTCCTACGAGCAGTACTTC. Translation gives CAISGLAGSYEQYF.

CDR3 protein: CASSPRQGRTDTQYF. The CDR3 nucleotides read TGTGCCAGCAGCCCCCGACAAGGACGCACAGATACGCAGTATTTT. The V and J genes are TRBV7-9 and TRBJ2-3; D unresolved. Germline V gene sequence: CDR1 SEHNR, CDR2 FQNEAQ (reference sequence). V was shortened by 5 bases and J by 1 base, with 13 bases between the two germline ends. This CDR3 spans 15 amino acids.

V and J are TRBV11-2 and TRBJ2-4; D is ambiguous. The CDR3 extends over 13 amino acids. Germline assignment: CDR1 SGHAT and CDR2 FQNNGV. V was trimmed by 5 bases and J by 5 bases, leaving 10 bases between them. This CDR3 reads CASSQVSENIQYF. The DNA for the CDR3 is TGTGCCAGCAGCCAAGTGAGTGAAAACATTCAGTACTTC.

The CDR3 reads CASSNRLAKNIQYF. In DNA form, the CDR3 reads TGTGCCAGCAGCAATCGACTAGCCAAAAACATTCAGTACTTC. The chain links TRBV21-1 to TRBJ2-4. TRBV21-1 is described as a pseudogene. The length of the CDR3 is 14 residues.

The J gene is TRBJ2-7, the V gene TRBV28; D is uncertain. The germline gives CDR1 MDHEN, CDR2 SYDVKM. There are 13 residues in the CDR3. Trimming shortened V by 6 bases and J by 3 bases, and 12 bases separated the two germline ends. CDR3 nucleotide sequence: TGTGCCAGCAGACCTACCGTCTTCTACGAGCAGTACTTC. Translated: CASRPTVFYEQYF.

V usage is TRBV11-2 and J usage is TRBJ2-7; D might be TRBD2 (5 bases). This CDR3 spans 16 amino acids. The ends were cut back, 1 base at V and 5 bases at J, with 18 bases in the middle. CDR1 is SGHAT, CDR2 FQNNGV, per germline. The CDR3 DNA is TGTGCCAGCAGCTTAGTCTTACGGGATGTGTATAACGAGCAGTACTTC. This encodes CASSLVLRDVYNEQYF.

This clonotype has ten or more counts. V usage is TRBV6-4 and J usage is TRBJ2-1, with 9 bases aligning to TRBD2. V trimming: 3 bases; J trimming: 5 bases; junction bases outside the gene matches: 2. The CDR3 is made up of 14 amino acids. Per the germline V gene, CDR1 is MRHNA and CDR2 is SNTAGT. DNA for the CDR3: TGTGCCAGCAGTGAGGGACTAGCTAACAATGAGCAGTTCTTC. This translates into CASSEGLANNEQFF.

This sequence joins TRBV7-9 and TRBJ2-6, with TRBD1 identical over 10 bases. The CDR3 is 17 residues long. Unmatched junction bases numbered 9, after V lost 6 bases and J lost 4 bases. CDR1 SEHNR and CDR2 FQNEAQ come from the germline V gene (reference sequence). The CDR3 here is CASRRQGARLGANVLTF. CDR3 in DNA: TGTGCCAGCAGGAGACAGGGGGCACGATTGGGGGCCAACGTCCTGACTTTC.

This clonotype was detected ten times or more. This rearrangement joins TRBV20-1 to TRBJ2-7; 10 bases line up with TRBD2. This CDR3 spans 13 amino acids. CDR1 DFQATT and CDR2 SNEGSKA come from the germline V gene (reference sequence). V lost 5 bases to trimming and J lost 2 bases; unmatched junction nucleotides: 3. The CDR3 loop reads CSAWTSGTYEQYF. The CDR3 region has the DNA TGCAGTGCTTGGACTAGCGGAACCTACGAGCAGTACTTC.

At least ten counts were recorded for this clonotype. The chain couples TRBV12-3 or TRBV12-4 to TRBJ2-1; maybe TRBD2 (5 bases). The CDR3 has 13 amino acids. The V end lost 5 bases, the J end lost 9 bases, and 14 bases lay between the germline ends. The CDR3 protein is CASSTPYSGEQFF. CDR3 in DNA: TGTGCCAGCAGTACCCCCTACAGCGGTGAGCAGTTCTTC.

This clonotype was counted many times. V and J are TRBV7-9 and TRBJ2-4, with D possibly called TRBD1 or TRBD2 (5 bases each). The germline V gene encodes CDR1 SEHNR and CDR2 FQNEAQ (reference sequence). The V gene lost 2 bases and the J gene lost 8 bases, with 10 bases spanning the gap. CDR3 length equals 13 residues. The CDR3 reads CASSLPGDDIQYF. The CDR3, as DNA: TGTGCCAGCAGCTTACCCGGGGACGACATTCAGTACTTC.

The chain carries TRBV7-9 and TRBJ2-1; D call uncertain. Germline CDR1 and CDR2: SEHNR and FQNEAQ (reference sequence). The CDR3 has 12 amino acids. With 8 bases removed from V and 6 bases from J, the gap between germline ends came to 11 bases. As DNA, the CDR3 is TGTGCCAGCCAGAAGGTTGGCAATGAGCAGTTCTTC. Residues: CASQKVGNEQFF.

This clonotype was counted at least ten times. The chain links TRBV20-1 to TRBJ2-1; D remains ambiguous. V lost 4 bases and J 5 bases, leaving 9 bases between the germline ends. The CDR3 has 12 amino acids. The germline V gene has CDR1 DFQATT and CDR2 SNEGSKA (reference sequence). In DNA, the CDR3 is TGCAGTGCTAATAGATTAAACAATGAGCAGTTCTTC. This encodes CSANRLNNEQFF.

This sequence joins TRBV11-2 and TRBJ2-3; 7 bases match TRBD2. The J segment lost 4 bases and the V segment lost 3 bases, leaving 13 bases of the junction unmatched. The CDR3 runs 17 residues. The germline CDR1 and CDR2 sequences are SGHAT and FQNNGV. In nucleotides, the CDR3 is TGTGCCAGCAGCTTGAGGTTCACTAGCGAGATCCCAGATACGCAGTATTTT. This codes for CASSLRFTSEIPDTQYF.

This clonotype has a handful of counts. The V and J genes are TRBV20-1 and TRBJ2-1; D gene unclear. The germline CDR1 and CDR2 sequences are DFQATT and SNEGSKA (reference sequence). This CDR3 region has 13 residues. Trimming removed 0 bases from V and 10 bases from J, with 13 bases in between. Here the CDR3 reads CSARETALQEQFF. The CDR3 nucleotides read TGCAGTGCTAGAGAAACGGCGCTACAGGAGCAGTTCTTC.

This clonotype has a handful of counts. DNA of the CDR3: TGTGCCAGCAGTCCACTTTGGACAGGGCTCAACACTGAAGCTTTCTTT. Translated, it gives CASSPLWTGLNTEAFF. The genes are TRBV28 and TRBJ1-1; TRBD1 matches at 8 bases. J lost 2 bases, V lost 5 bases, and 10 bases had no gene match. CDR1 MDHEN and CDR2 SYDVKM come from the germline V gene. This CDR3 spans 16 amino acids. Variable domain in full (rest from reference TRBV28 and TRBJ1-1): DVKVTQSSRYLVKRTGEKVFLECVQDMDHENMFWYRQDPGLGLRLIYFSYDVKMKEKGDIPEGYSVSREKKERFSLILESASTNQTSMYLCASSPLWTGLNTEAFFGQGTRLTVV.

This rearrangement joins TRBV7-9 to TRBJ1-5; 7 positions agree with TRBD1. With 4 bases clipped from V and 1 base from J, the junction kept 4 bases outside the gene matches. The CDR3 sequence is 15 residues long. Germline assignment: CDR1 SEHNR and CDR2 FQNEAQ (reference sequence). CDR3 DNA: TGTGCCAGCAGCTCCGGGACAGTCAGCAATCAGCCCCAGCATTTT. Its translation is CASSSGTVSNQPQHF.

The chain employs TRBV29-1 and TRBJ2-7; D might be TRBD1 or TRBD2, each matching 5 bases. The V end was cut by 5 bases, the J end by 6 bases, with 26 bases between. The CDR3 has 16 amino acids. Germline V gives CDR1 SQVTM, CDR2 ANQGSEA. CDR3 nucleotide sequence: TGCAGCGTTTTACAACCAGGGACCCCACTCTATCGCGAGCAGTACTTC. Its protein product is CSVLQPGTPLYREQYF.